A selection of T cell receptor beta chains follows, all from one sample in a study of T cell responses to AZD1222 COVID-19 vaccine. TCRdb's table, derived via immunoSEQ multiplex PCR, lists solely in-frame clones and lacks some. The sample carries 90,000 to 100,000 clones, roughly 85% recorded once. The material sequenced was peripheral blood, taken 28 days after the second AZD1222 dose. The receptor set was obtained from an adult who received the AZD1222 COVID-19 vaccine. Each CDR3 is given with its conserved first and last residue. D genes are given only for firm matches. Only some rows state a clone size, as once, few, many or a class for expanded clones.

>once|TRBV27|TRBD2|TRBJ2-7
CASRRAGTNPYEQYF
TGTGCCAGCAGACGAGCCGGGACTAACCCCTACGAGCAGTACTTC
>few|TRBV5-1|.|TRBJ1-5
CASSLGPPRYQPQHF
TGCGCCAGCAGCTTGGGGCCCCCTCGATATCAGCCCCAGCATTTT
>.|TRBV6-5|TRBD1|TRBJ1-4
CASSYTGGAREKLFF
TGTGCCAGCAGTTACACAGGGGGAGCTCGGGAAAAACTGTTTTTT
>few|TRBV6-4|.|TRBJ2-3
CASSDRGSGTDTQYF
TGTGCCAGCAGTGACAGGGGTAGCGGCACAGATACGCAGTATTTT
>.|TRBV12-5|TRBD2|TRBJ2-7
CASGFAPLPGLAGGPSYEQYF
TGTGCTAGTGGTTTCGCCCCCCTCCCGGGACTAGCGGGGGGGCCCTCCTACGAGCAGTACTTC
>.|TRBV6-5|TRBD1|TRBJ1-1
CASSSSGTGVPFF
TGTGCCAGCAGTTCATCCGGGACAGGGGTACCTTTCTTT
>.|TRBV12-3/TRBV12-4|TRBD1|TRBJ2-7
CASSQLGQPEQYF
TGTGCCAGCAGCCAGCTGGGACAGCCCGAGCAGTACTTC
>.|TRBV2|.|TRBJ2-3
CASSGMGLTDTQYF
TGTGCCAGCAGTGGAATGGGGTTAACAGATACGCAGTATTTT
>.|TRBV5-8|.|TRBJ2-2
CASSLVQGGPGELFF
TGTGCCAGCAGCTTGGTCCAGGGGGGCCCCGGGGAGCTGTTTTTT
>.|TRBV7-2|TRBD1|TRBJ1-2
CASSSRQGARPGYGYTF
TGTGCCAGCAGCTCCCGACAGGGGGCAAGGCCGGGGTATGGCTACACCTTC
>.|TRBV7-9|.|TRBJ2-3
CASSLWTGSTDTQYF
TGTGCCAGCAGCTTGTGGACGGGGAGCACAGATACGCAGTATTTT
>.|TRBV30|TRBD1|TRBJ2-3
CAWSAGQGRTDTQYF
TGTGCCTGGAGTGCGGGACAGGGAAGGACAGATACGCAGTATTTT
>.|TRBV27|.|TRBJ2-7
CASSPGRLTYEQYF
TGTGCCAGCAGTCCCGGTAGACTCACCTACGAGCAGTACTTC
>.|TRBV5-1|TRBD1|TRBJ1-4
CASSFLGTGEEKLFF
TGCGCCAGCAGCTTCCTCGGGACAGGGGAAGAAAAACTGTTTTTT
>.|TRBV5-1|.|TRBJ1-2
CASSQQGDYGYTF
TGCGCCAGCAGCCAACAGGGTGACTATGGCTACACCTTC
>.|TRBV5-1|.|TRBJ1-5
CASSLAGRYDQPQHF
TGCGCCAGCAGCTTGGCCGGACGGTATGATCAGCCCCAGCATTTT
>.|TRBV3-1/TRBV3-2|TRBD1|TRBJ1-6
CASSPGTVSPLHF
TGTGCCAGCAGCCCTGGGACAGTTTCACCCCTCCACTTT
>.|TRBV5-1|.|TRBJ2-3
CASSLDVGDTQYF
TGCGCCAGCAGCTTGGATGTGGGAGATACGCAGTATTTT
>.|TRBV3-1/TRBV3-2|.|TRBJ1-1
CASSFRDLAETEAFF
TGTGCCAGCAGCTTCCGGGACCTAGCTGAGACTGAAGCTTTCTTT
>.|TRBV28|.|TRBJ1-2
CASSSGTNYGYTF
TGTGCCAGCAGTTCCGGGACAAACTATGGCTACACCTTC
>.|TRBV4-2|.|TRBJ1-3
CASSQGLEFSGNTIYF
TGTGCCAGCAGCCAAGGTTTGGAGTTCTCTGGAAACACCATATATTTT
>.|TRBV10-1|TRBD1|TRBJ2-2
CASSTGTGGTGELFF
TGCGCCAGCAGTACCGGGACAGGGGGCACCGGGGAGCTGTTTTTT
>.|TRBV3-1/TRBV3-2|.|TRBJ1-1
CASSPYSNTEAFF
TGTGCCAGCAGCCCCTACTCGAACACTGAAGCTTTCTTT
>.|TRBV11-2|.|TRBJ2-7
CASSPLWGGRHEQYF
TGTGCCAGCAGCCCCCTCTGGGGGGGGCGACACGAGCAGTACTTC
>once|TRBV5-1|.|TRBJ2-3
CASSLTSTSTDTQYF
TGCGCCAGCAGCTTGACAAGTACTAGCACAGATACGCAGTATTTT
>few|TRBV23-1|TRBD1|TRBJ1-2
CASSQSGTAQTASSYGYTF
TGCGCCAGCAGTCAATCGGGGACAGCCCAAACGGCCTCTAGCTATGGCTACACCTTC
>.|TRBV2|.|TRBJ2-6
CASKGSNSGANVLTF
TGTGCCAGCAAAGGGTCGAACTCTGGGGCCAACGTCCTGACTTTC
>.|TRBV12-3/TRBV12-4|.|TRBJ2-5
CASSRQGRETQYF
TGTGCCAGCAGTCGTCAGGGTAGGGAGACCCAGTACTTC
>.|TRBV28|TRBD2|TRBJ2-2
CASSPGTSGIKNTGELFF
TGTGCCAGCAGCCCCGGGACTAGCGGGATCAAGAACACCGGGGAGCTGTTTTTT
>.|TRBV28|TRBD2|TRBJ2-3
CASSSPGLAGAVDTQYF
TGTGCCAGCAGTTCCCCCGGACTAGCGGGAGCCGTAGATACGCAGTATTTT
>.|TRBV20-1|TRBD1|TRBJ1-4
CSASPGTENEKLFF
TGCAGTGCTAGTCCCGGGACAGAGAATGAAAAACTGTTTTTT